The source of this TCR beta chain is a study of neurological immune-mediated disorders. Study results and caveats: One related-CDR3 cluster, found by phylogenetic grouping, held repertoires of 18 of 34 multiple sclerosis patients and is a possible signature.

CDR1 and CDR2 from the germline V gene are KGHSH and LQKENI. Trimming stripped 2 bases from V and 7 bases from J, with 11 bases between. CDR3 length: 13 residues. Unsorted libraries came from 2 million PBMCs stored at -80 °C. Template-switch 5'RACE cDNA synthesis added a 10-nucleotide unique molecular identifier. MiXCR, applied by TCRdb to the 5' RACE reads, yields one record per CDR3 protein. In the table there are 39,000 or so distinct CDR3 sequences, 2% to 2.5% of which are singletons. This clonotype was recorded many times. Its target is not known. The chain couples TRBV18 to TRBJ1-2; D possibly corresponds to TRBD1 (5 bases). The TCR comes from a man under 40 with multiple sclerosis. Sequencing input: PBMCs. DNA of the CDR3: TGTGCCAGCTCACCAGTAGGGGACTCTGGCTACACCTTC. This gives the protein CASSPVGDSGYTF.